This T cell receptor (beta chain) was sequenced during a study of blood T cell repertoires in COVID-19. Study overall: Acute and convalescent COVID-19 samples came from the United States, Italy and Spain. Sample material is recorded as cDNA or gDNA derived from T cells, B-cell-depleted T cells, or PBMCs.

The V segment lost 5 bases and the J segment 6 bases; nucleotides outside the gene matches: 10. The CDR3 runs to 14 residues. Germline V gene data show CDR1 as SGHRS and CDR2 as YFSETQ. Authors' data handling: Counts of nucleated cells, estimated from reference gene primer amplification, were obtained. The data were produced by immunoSEQ multiplex PCR, yet TCRdb's version contains in-frame clones alone and is incomplete. V and J calls plus clone size are reproduced from that table; the DNA served to infer D and trimming. Of about 64,000 clones in the sample, 86% are singletons; the top ten hold roughly 1.2%.

The rearrangement joins TRBV5-1 to TRBJ1-2; TRBD1 aligns across 7 bases. The clonotype comes from a man aged 35-49 years with acute or convalescent COVID-19. The sample was peripheral blood. The CDR3 DNA sequence: TGCGCCAGCAGACAGACAGGGACATCGGATGGCTACACCTTC. It encodes CASRQTGTSDGYTF. Supplemented by reference TRBV5-1 and TRBJ1-2, the full variable domain reads KAGVTQTPRYLIKTRGQQVTLSCSPISGHRSVSWYQQTPGQGLQFLFEYFSETQRNKGNFPGRFSGRQFSNSRSEMNVSTLELGDSALYLCASRQTGTSDGYTFGSGTRLTVV.